The 16 T cell receptor beta chains listed next were all sequenced from one sample in a study of T cell responses to AZD1222 COVID-19 vaccine (dated by TCRdb to the early 2020s). The time point label for this specimen denotes: about 28 days (+/-7) after the second vaccine dose. Library preparation employed the immunoSEQ multiplex PCR assay. TCRdb retrieved this table from immuneACCESS and kept in-frame rearrangements only. Not all clones are present; in checked studies, unresolved V genes account for under half, and no reason is known for the remainder. Across this sample there are approximately 130,000 clones, with 80% to 90% seen only once. Together, the top ten hold 8% to 10% of the sample. This specimen consisted of peripheral blood, obtained 28 days after the second AZD1222 dose. The receptors derive from an adult who received the AZD1222 COVID-19 vaccine.

The chain uses TRBV12-5 and TRBJ1-5; D is unclear. The CDR3 spans 13 residues. Trimming shortened V by 7 bases and J by 0 bases, and 7 bases separated the two germline ends. Germline lookup yields CDR1 LGHNT and CDR2 FRNRAP. CDR3 amino acids: CASVGFSNQPQHF. The CDR3 DNA sequence: TGTGCTAGTGTGGGGTTTAGCAATCAGCCCCAGCATTTT.

The V call is TRBV11-2, the J call TRBJ1-1; 7 positions agree with TRBD1. V dropped 2 bases and J dropped 3; count of bases not matched to a gene: 9. Germline CDR1 SGHAT, CDR2 FQNNGV. The CDR3 has 16 residues. The CDR3 spells CASSLTPQGVDTEAFF. CDR3 bases: TGTGCCAGCAGCTTAACCCCTCAGGGGGTGGACACTGAAGCTTTCTTT.

Here the CDR3 DNA reads TGCGCCAGCAACGACAGCCCGGACAATGAGCAGTTCTTC. This sequence encodes CASNDSPDNEQFF. This chain links TRBV10-1 with TRBJ2-1, with D perhaps matching TRBD1 (5 bases). Germline V gives CDR1 WNHNN, CDR2 SYGVQD (reference sequence). The germline V and J ends were trimmed by 7 bases and 5 bases, with 12 bases remaining between them. CDR3 length equals 13 residues.

The chain recombines TRBV7-2 with TRBJ2-2; 7 bases line up with TRBD1. Trimming at V came to 7 bases and at J to 0 bases, leaving 5 bases not matched to a gene. The CDR3 runs to 15 residues. From germline, CDR1 is SGHTA and CDR2 FQGNSA. CDR3 DNA: TGTGCCAGCATCCCACAGGGGACGAACACCGGGGAGCTGTTTTTT. This translates into CASIPQGTNTGELFF.

The count of this clone is one. The V call is TRBV18, the J call TRBJ1-5, with 7 bases matching TRBD1. This CDR3 spans 14 amino acids. V was clipped by 3 bases and J by 4 bases; unmatched bases: 3. From germline, CDR1 is KGHSH and CDR2 LQKENI. This CDR3 is CASSPGTENQPQHF. The CDR3 bases are TGTGCCAGCTCACCCGGGACAGAGAATCAGCCCCAGCATTTT.

The V call is TRBV4-2, the J call TRBJ2-3; D unclear. Germline V gene data show CDR1 as LGHNA and CDR2 as YNFKEQ. The CDR3 runs to 17 residues. Between the trimmed V and J ends, which lost 0 bases and 4 bases, there was a span of 17 bases. CDR3 in amino acids: CASSQDLGEVPPDTQYF. CDR3 sequence (DNA): TGTGCCAGCAGCCAAGATCTGGGCGAGGTACCCCCAGATACGCAGTATTTT.

The chain has TRBV5-5 and TRBJ1-5; no clear D gene. CDR3 length equals 16 residues. Germline V gene lookup returns CDR1 SGHKS and CDR2 YYEKEE (reference sequence). Trimming removed 1 base at V and 3 bases at J, with 14 bases between. CDR3: CASSLTWRTFNQPQHF. The CDR3 coding sequence is TGTGCCAGCAGCTTGACCTGGAGGACGTTCAATCAGCCCCAGCATTTT. The variable domain in full, completed from reference TRBV5-5 and TRBJ1-5, reads DAGVTQSPTHLIKTRGQQVTLRCSPISGHKSVSWYQQVLGQGPQFIFQYYEKEERGRGNFPDRFSARQFPNYSSELNVNALLLGDSALYLCASSLTWRTFNQPQHFGDGTRLSIL.

Turning to this clone: Other DNA sequences in the same sample also yield this CDR3. V gene TRBV4-1 combines with J gene TRBJ2-1; a weak D match, TRBD2 (5 bases). The germline V gene encodes CDR1 MGHRA and CDR2 YSYEKL. This CDR3 region has 13 residues. Trimming took 1 base from V and 7 from J, leaving 8 bases between them. CDR3 DNA: TGCGCCAGCAGCCAAGTTCGGGGAAATGAGCAGTTCTTC. This gives the protein CASSQVRGNEQFF.

The chain recombines TRBV12-3 or TRBV12-4 with TRBJ2-1; D is unclear. The length of the CDR3 is 13 residues. The germline V and J ends were trimmed by 6 bases and 2 bases, with 8 bases remaining between them. The CDR3 sequence: CASSSRAYNEQFF. The CDR3 region has the DNA TGTGCCAGCAGCTCCCGGGCCTACAATGAGCAGTTCTTC.

This clone appeared a single time. The CDR3 reads CAISPGTDYNEQFF. The CDR3 DNA reads TGTGCCATCAGTCCCGGGACCGATTACAATGAGCAGTTCTTC. The chain couples TRBV10-3 to TRBJ2-1, with D perhaps assigned TRBD1 or TRBD2 (5 bases each). CDR1 is ENHRY, CDR2 SYGVKD, per germline. The CDR3 length is 14 residues. V lost 5 bases, J lost 4 bases, and 12 bases lay in between.

The chain recombines TRBV19 with TRBJ2-7; 8 bases agree with TRBD1. V lost 7 bases and J lost 6; bases outside the gene matches: 11. The CDR3 extends over 14 amino acids. Germline-derived CDR1 and CDR2 are LNHDA and SQIVND (reference sequence). The CDR3 loop is CASTPGQAFAEQYF. CDR3 in DNA: TGTGCCAGTACCCCGGGACAGGCTTTCGCCGAGCAGTACTTC. The full variable domain, rest sourced from reference TRBV19 and TRBJ2-7, is DGGITQSPKYLFRKEGQNVTLSCEQNLNHDAMYWYRQDPGQGLRLIYYSQIVNDFQKGDIAEGYSVSREKKESFPLTVTSAQKNPTAFYLCASTPGQAFAEQYFGPGTRLTVT.

V gene TRBV2 combines with J gene TRBJ1-5, with 9 positions matching TRBD1. The CDR3 is made up of 16 amino acids. Germline values: CDR1 SNHLY, CDR2 FYNNEI. The V and J ends lost 4 bases and 2 bases, in that order; junction bases with no gene match: 6. CDR3 coding DNA: TGTGCCAGCAGTGGCACAGGGGGCGCTGGCAATCAGCCCCAGCATTTT. Its protein product is CASSGTGGAGNQPQHF. The full variable domain, completed using reference TRBV2 and TRBJ1-5, is EPEVTQTPSHQVTQMGQEVILRCVPISNHLYFYWYRQILGQKVEFLVSFYNNEISEKSEIFDDQFSVERPDGSNFTLKIRSTKLEDSAMYFCASSGTGGAGNQPQHFGDGTRLSIL.

The J gene is TRBJ2-2, the V gene TRBV2; 8 bases are shared with TRBD2. V was pared by 8 bases and J by 4 bases, with 6 bases of the junction left unmatched. CDR3 length equals 14 residues. Germline CDR1 and CDR2: SNHLY and FYNNEI. This CDR3 reads CASGSGSRTGELFF. The CDR3 nucleotides are TGTGCCAGCGGCAGCGGGAGCCGCACCGGGGAGCTGTTTTTT.

The chain joins TRBV27 to TRBJ2-7, with TRBD1 matching 9 bases. V shed 2 bases, J shed 0 bases, and the junction held 8 bases outside the gene matches. There are 17 residues in the CDR3. Germline CDR1 reads MNHEY; CDR2 reads SMNVEV (reference sequence). This CDR3 reads CASSLKGQGSPSYEQYF. The CDR3 DNA reads as TGTGCCAGCAGTTTAAAGGGACAGGGTTCCCCCTCCTACGAGCAGTACTTC.

V usage is TRBV19 and J usage is TRBJ2-1; D is unresolved. The germline V gene has CDR1 LNHDA and CDR2 SQIVND (reference sequence). The CDR3 covers 13 residues. V was trimmed by 4 bases and J by 8 bases, leaving 12 bases between them. CDR3 residues: CASSTSRGDEQFF. The CDR3 coding sequence is TGTGCCAGTAGTACAAGTCGTGGCGATGAGCAGTTCTTC.

This clone showed up just a few times. V and J are TRBV2 and TRBJ2-5, with D maybe TRBD2 (6 bases). Germline lookup yields CDR1 SNHLY and CDR2 FYNNEI. Trimming took 6 bases from V and 5 from J, leaving 13 bases between them. This CDR3 spans 13 amino acids. The CDR3 DNA reads as TGTGCCAGCAGGGGGGGAGAAAGCGAGACCCAGTACTTC. It specifies CASRGGESETQYF.